This T cell receptor beta chain was sequenced for a study of blood T cell repertoires in COVID-19. Study-level information: Samples taken during acute and convalescent COVID-19 were collected in the United States, Italy and Spain.

Method: immunoSEQ multiplex PCR; TCRdb's copy keeps in-frame clones and lacks some. The sample consists of under 80,000 clones, just under 85% of them appearing once. Germline values: CDR1 MNHEY, CDR2 SVGAGI. The V and J ends lost 7 bases and 10 bases respectively, with 17 bases between them. CDR3 length equals 13 residues. The clonotype was recovered from a man between 65 and 85 years old with acute or convalescent COVID-19. The chain couples TRBV6-5 to TRBJ2-1, with a weak D call TRBD2 (5 bases). The sequenced material came from peripheral blood. The CDR3, as DNA: TGTGCCAGCACCCCAAGCCCAGGAGGAGAGCAGTTCTTC. Translating it yields CASTPSPGGEQFF.